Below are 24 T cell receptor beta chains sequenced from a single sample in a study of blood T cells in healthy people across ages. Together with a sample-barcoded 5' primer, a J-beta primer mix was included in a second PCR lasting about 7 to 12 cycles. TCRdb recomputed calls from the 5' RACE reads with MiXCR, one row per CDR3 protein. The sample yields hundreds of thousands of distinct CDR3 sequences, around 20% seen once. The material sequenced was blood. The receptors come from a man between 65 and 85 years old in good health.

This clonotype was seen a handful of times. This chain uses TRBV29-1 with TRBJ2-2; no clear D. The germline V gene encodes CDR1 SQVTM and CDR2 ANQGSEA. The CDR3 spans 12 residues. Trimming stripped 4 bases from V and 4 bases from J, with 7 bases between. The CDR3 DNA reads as TGCAGCGTTGGAACTTTCACCGGGGAGCTGTTTTTT. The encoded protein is CSVGTFTGELFF.

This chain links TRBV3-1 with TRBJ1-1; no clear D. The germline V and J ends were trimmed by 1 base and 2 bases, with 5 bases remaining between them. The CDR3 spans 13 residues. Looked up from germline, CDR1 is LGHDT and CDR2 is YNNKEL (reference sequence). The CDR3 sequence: CASSQVKNTEAFF. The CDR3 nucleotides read TGTGCCAGCAGCCAAGTTAAAAACACTGAAGCTTTCTTT.

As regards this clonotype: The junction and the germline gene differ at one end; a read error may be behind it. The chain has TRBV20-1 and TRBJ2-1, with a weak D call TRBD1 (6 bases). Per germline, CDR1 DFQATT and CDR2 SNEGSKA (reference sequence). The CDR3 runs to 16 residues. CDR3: CSAMGGNGGAYNERFF. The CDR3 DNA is TGCAGTGCTATGGGTGGAAATGGGGGCGCCTACAATGAGCGGTTCTTC.

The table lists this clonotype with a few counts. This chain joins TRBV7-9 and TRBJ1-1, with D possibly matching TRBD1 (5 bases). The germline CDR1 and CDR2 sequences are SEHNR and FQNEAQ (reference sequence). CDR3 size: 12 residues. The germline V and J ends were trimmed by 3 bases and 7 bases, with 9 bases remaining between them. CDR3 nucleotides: TGTGCCAGCAGCTTCGACAGCTATGAAGCTTTCTTT. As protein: CASSFDSYEAFF.

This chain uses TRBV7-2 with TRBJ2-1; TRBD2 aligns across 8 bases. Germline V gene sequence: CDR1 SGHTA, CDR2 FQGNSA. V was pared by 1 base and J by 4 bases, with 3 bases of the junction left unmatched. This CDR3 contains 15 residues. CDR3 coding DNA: TGTGCCAGCAGCTTAGAGGCTAGCGGGTACAATGAGCAGTTCTTC. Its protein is CASSLEASGYNEQFF.

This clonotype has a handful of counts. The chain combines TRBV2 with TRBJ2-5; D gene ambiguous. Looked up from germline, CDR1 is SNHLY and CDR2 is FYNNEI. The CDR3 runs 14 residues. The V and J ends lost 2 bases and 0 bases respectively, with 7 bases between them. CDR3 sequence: CASSETANQETQYF. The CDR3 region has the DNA TGTGCCAGCAGTGAAACAGCCAACCAAGAGACCCAGTACTTC.

The CDR3 reads CSARQGSGQETQYF. CDR3 bases: TGCAGCGCCCGCCAAGGGTCAGGACAAGAGACCCAGTACTTC. This chain links TRBV29-1 with TRBJ2-5; D is uncertain. V lost 7 bases and J lost 2, with 17 bases in between. The CDR3 covers 14 residues. CDR1 is SQVTM and CDR2 is ANQGSEA in the germline V gene.

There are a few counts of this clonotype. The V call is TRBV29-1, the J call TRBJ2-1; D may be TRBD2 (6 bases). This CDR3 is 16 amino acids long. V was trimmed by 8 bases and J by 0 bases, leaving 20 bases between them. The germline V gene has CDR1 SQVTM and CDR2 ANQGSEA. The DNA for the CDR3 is TGCAGCCCCGAGGGAGGTAGAGGCAGCTCCTACAATGAGCAGTTCTTC. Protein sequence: CSPEGGRGSSYNEQFF.

CDR3 protein: CASSLVSQPETQYF. The CDR3 coding sequence is TGTGCCAGCAGCTTGGTTTCTCAACCAGAGACCCAGTACTTC. This chain links TRBV5-5 with TRBJ2-5; D call uncertain. V lost 0 bases and J 4 bases, leaving 10 bases between the germline ends. CDR3 size: 14 residues. Germline CDR1 SGHKS, CDR2 YYEKEE (reference sequence).

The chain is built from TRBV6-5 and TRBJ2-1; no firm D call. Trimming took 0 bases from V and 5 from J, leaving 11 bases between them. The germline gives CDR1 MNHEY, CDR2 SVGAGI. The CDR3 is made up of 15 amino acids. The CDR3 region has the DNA TGTGCCAGCAGTTACTCTGCTAATCGGGACAATGAGCAGTTCTTC. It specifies CASSYSANRDNEQFF.

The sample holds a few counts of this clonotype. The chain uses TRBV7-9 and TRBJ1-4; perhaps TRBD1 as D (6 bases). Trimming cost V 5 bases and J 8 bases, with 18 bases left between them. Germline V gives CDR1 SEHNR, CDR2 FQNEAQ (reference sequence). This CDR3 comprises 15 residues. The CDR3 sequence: CASSPGRGAREKLFF. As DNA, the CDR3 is TGTGCCAGCAGCCCCGGACGGGGGGCGCGAGAAAAACTGTTTTTT.

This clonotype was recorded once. CDR3: CASSPGLASPDTQYF. The CDR3 DNA reads TGTGCCAGCAGCCCGGGACTAGCATCCCCAGATACGCAGTATTTT. The chain combines TRBV11-2 with TRBJ2-3, with 9 bases identical to TRBD2. The CDR3 runs 15 residues. V was clipped by 5 bases and J by 4 bases; unmatched bases: 7. CDR1 is SGHAT and CDR2 is FQNNGV in the germline V gene.

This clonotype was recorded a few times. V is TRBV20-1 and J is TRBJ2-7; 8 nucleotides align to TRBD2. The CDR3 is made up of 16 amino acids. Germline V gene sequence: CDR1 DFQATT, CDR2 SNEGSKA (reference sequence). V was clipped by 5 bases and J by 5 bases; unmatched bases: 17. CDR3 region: CSASTTTAGGVDEQYF. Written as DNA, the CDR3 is TGCAGTGCTTCCACGACTACGGCGGGAGGTGTCGACGAGCAGTACTTC.

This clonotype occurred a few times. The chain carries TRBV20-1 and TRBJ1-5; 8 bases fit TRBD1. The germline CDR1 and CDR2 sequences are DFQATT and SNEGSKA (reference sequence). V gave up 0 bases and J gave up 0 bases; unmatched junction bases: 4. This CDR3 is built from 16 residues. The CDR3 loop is CSAREETGVSNQPQHF. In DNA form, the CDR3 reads TGCAGTGCTAGAGAAGAGACAGGGGTTAGCAATCAGCCCCAGCATTTT.

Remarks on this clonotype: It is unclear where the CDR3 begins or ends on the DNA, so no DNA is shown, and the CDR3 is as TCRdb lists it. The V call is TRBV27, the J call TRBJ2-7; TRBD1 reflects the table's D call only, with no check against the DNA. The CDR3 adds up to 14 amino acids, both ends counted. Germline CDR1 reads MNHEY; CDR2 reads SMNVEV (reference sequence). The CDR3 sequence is CASSPVGQGAHEYF.

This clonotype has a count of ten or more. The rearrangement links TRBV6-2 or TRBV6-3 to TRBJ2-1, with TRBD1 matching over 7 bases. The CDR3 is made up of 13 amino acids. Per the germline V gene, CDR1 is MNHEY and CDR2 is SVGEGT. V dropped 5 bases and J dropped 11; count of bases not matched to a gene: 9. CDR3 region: CASSATTGEKQFF. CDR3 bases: TGTGCCAGCAGTGCTACCACAGGGGAAAAGCAGTTCTTC.

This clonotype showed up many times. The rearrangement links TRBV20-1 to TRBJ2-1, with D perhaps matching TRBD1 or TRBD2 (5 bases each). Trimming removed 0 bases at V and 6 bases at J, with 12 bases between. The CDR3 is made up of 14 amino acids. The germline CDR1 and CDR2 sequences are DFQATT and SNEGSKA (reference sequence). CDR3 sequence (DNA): TGCAGTGCTAGAGATCGGGTAGGGACCAATGAGCAGTTCTTC. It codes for CSARDRVGTNEQFF.

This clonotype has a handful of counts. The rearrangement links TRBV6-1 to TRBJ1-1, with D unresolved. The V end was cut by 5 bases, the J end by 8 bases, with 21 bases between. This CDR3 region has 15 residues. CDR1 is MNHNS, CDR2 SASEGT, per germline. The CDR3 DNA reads TGTGCCAGCAGTCCTCTCCGAGCGGGGAACTCAGAAGCTTTCTTT. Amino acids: CASSPLRAGNSEAFF.

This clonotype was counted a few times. The CDR3: CASSLGPPNTGELFF. CDR3 DNA: TGCGCCAGCAGCTTGGGACCGCCAAACACCGGGGAGCTGTTTTTT. The V call is TRBV5-1, the J call TRBJ2-2; D unclear. With 0 bases removed from V and 2 bases from J, the gap between germline ends came to 8 bases. The germline V gene has CDR1 SGHRS and CDR2 YFSETQ. CDR3 size: 15 residues. The whole variable domain, remainder taken from reference TRBV5-1 and TRBJ2-2, is KAGVTQTPRYLIKTRGQQVTLSCSPISGHRSVSWYQQTPGQGLQFLFEYFSETQRNKGNFPGRFSGRQFSNSRSEMNVSTLELGDSALYLCASSLGPPNTGELFFGEGSRLTVL.

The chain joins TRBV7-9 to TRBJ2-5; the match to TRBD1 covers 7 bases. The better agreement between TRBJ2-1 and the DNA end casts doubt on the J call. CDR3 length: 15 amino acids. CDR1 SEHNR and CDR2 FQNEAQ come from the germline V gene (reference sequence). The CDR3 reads CASSITGAPDSEQFF. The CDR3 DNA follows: TGTGCCAGCAGCATAACAGGGGCCCCTGATAGTGAGCAGTTCTTC.

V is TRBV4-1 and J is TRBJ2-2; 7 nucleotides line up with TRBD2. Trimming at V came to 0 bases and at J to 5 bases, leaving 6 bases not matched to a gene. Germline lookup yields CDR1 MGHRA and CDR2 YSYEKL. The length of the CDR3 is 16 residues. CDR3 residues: CASSQEPGRNTGELFF. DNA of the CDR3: TGCGCCAGCAGCCAAGAACCCGGGAGGAATACCGGGGAGCTGTTTTTT.

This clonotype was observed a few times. CDR3 nucleotide sequence: TGTGCCAGCAGCGTAGAGGAGGGGTCCTACAATGAGCAGTTCTTC. Protein product: CASSVEEGSYNEQFF. The chain uses TRBV9 and TRBJ2-5; TRBD2 might be the D (6 bases). Near its end, the DNA agrees better with TRBJ2-1, so the J call may be wrong. The CDR3 runs to 15 residues. Germline lookup yields CDR1 SGDLS and CDR2 YYNGEE.

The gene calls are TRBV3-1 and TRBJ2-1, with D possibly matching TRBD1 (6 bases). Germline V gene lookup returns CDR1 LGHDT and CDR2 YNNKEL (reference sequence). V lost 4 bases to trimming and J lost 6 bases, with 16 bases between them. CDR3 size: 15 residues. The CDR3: CASSPPRQGLNEQFF. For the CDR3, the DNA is TGTGCCAGCAGCCCACCTCGCCAGGGGCTCAATGAGCAGTTCTTC.

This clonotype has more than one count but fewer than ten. The CDR3 DNA reads TGTGCCAGCAGCCAAGCGACAGACAAATATGGCTACACCTTC. This translates into CASSQATDKYGYTF. V gene TRBV4-2 combines with J gene TRBJ1-2; D is perhaps TRBD1 (5 bases). The CDR3 covers 14 residues. V dropped 1 base and J dropped 5 bases, with 11 bases sitting between them. Germline V lookup: CDR1 LGHNA, CDR2 YNFKEQ.